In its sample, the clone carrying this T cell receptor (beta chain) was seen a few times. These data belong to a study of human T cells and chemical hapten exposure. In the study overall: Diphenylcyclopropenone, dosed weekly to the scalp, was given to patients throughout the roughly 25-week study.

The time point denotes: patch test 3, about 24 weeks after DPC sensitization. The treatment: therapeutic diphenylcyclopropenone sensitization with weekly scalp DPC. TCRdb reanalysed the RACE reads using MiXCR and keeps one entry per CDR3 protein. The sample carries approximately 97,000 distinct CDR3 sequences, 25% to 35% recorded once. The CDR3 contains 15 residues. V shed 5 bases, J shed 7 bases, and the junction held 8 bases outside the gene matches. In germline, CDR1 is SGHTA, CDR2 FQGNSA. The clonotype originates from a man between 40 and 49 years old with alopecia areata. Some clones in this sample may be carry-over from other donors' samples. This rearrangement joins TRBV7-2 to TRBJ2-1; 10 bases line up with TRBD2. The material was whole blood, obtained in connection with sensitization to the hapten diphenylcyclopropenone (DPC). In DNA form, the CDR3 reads TGTGCCAGCAGCCCCCGTGTAGCGGGAGGAAATGAGCAGTTCTTC. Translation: CASSPRVAGGNEQFF.